The entry below describes one T cell receptor (beta chain). The antigen remains undetermined. This sample is drawn from a study of blood T cells in healthy people across ages. Study observations and caveats: A roughly linear age-dependent decrease characterized TCR beta diversity per million T cells.

Next came a second PCR, run for roughly 6 to 11 cycles, which used a sample-barcoded 5' primer along with a J-beta primer mix. Every cDNA molecule bore a tag from a template-switch adaptor containing 12 random nucleotides. MiXCR, applied by TCRdb to the 5' RACE reads, yields one record per CDR3 protein. Found here are about 1,500,000 distinct CDR3 sequences, roughly 30% of them singletons; the top ten hold 7.7%. The length of the CDR3 is 14 residues. With 5 bases removed from V and 2 bases from J, the gap between germline ends came to 14 bases. CDR1 SGHRS and CDR2 YFSETQ come from the germline V gene.

The sample taken for sequencing was blood. The sequence was obtained from a woman aged 25 to 39 in good health. The rearrangement links TRBV5-1 to TRBJ2-7; D possibly corresponds to TRBD2 (6 bases). Here the CDR3 reads CASRRRGSTYEQYF. CDR3 nucleotides: TGCGCCAGCAGACGGAGGGGCAGCACCTACGAGCAGTACTTC.